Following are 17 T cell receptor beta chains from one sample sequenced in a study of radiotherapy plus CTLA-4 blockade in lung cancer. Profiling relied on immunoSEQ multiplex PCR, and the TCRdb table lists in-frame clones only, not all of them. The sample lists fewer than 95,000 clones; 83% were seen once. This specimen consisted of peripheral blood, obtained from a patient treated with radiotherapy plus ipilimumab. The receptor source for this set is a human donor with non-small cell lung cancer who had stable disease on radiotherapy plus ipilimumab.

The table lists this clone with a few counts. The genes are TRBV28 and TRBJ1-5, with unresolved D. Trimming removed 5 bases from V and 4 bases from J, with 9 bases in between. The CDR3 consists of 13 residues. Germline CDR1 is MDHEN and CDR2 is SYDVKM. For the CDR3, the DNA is TGTGCCAGCAGTCAACCCCTTAATCAGCCCCAGCATTTT. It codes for CASSQPLNQPQHF.

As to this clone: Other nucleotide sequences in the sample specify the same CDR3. The CDR3 reads CASSLVMSGGGGNQPQHF. As DNA, the CDR3 is TGCGCCAGCAGCTTGGTAATGTCCGGGGGGGGCGGCAATCAGCCCCAGCATTTT. The chain recombines TRBV5-1 with TRBJ1-5, with a possible D match to TRBD1 (6 bases). V was shortened by 0 bases and J by 2 bases, with 18 bases between the two germline ends. Germline V lookup: CDR1 SGHRS, CDR2 YFSETQ. This CDR3 is built from 18 residues.

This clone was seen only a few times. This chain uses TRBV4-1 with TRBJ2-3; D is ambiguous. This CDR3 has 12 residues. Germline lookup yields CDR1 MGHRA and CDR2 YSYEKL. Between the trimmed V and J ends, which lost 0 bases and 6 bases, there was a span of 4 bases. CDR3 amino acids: CASSQEQDTQYF. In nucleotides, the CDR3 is TGCGCCAGCAGCCAAGAACAGGATACGCAGTATTTT.

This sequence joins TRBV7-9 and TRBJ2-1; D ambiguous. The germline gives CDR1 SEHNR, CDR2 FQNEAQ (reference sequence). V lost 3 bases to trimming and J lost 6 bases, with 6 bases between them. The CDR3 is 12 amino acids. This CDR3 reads CASSFKGNEQFF. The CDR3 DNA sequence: TGTGCCAGCAGCTTCAAGGGCAATGAGCAGTTCTTC.

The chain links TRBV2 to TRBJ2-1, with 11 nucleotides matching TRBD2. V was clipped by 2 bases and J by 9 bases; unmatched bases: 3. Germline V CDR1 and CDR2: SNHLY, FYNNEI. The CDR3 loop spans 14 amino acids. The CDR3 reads CASSEFSGRGEQFF. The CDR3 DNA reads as TGTGCCAGCAGTGAATTTAGCGGGAGGGGTGAGCAGTTCTTC. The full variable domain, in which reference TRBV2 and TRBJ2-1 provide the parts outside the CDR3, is EPEVTQTPSHQVTQMGQEVILRCVPISNHLYFYWYRQILGQKVEFLVSFYNNEISEKSEIFDDQFSVERPDGSNFTLKIRSTKLEDSAMYFCASSEFSGRGEQFFGPGTRLTVL.

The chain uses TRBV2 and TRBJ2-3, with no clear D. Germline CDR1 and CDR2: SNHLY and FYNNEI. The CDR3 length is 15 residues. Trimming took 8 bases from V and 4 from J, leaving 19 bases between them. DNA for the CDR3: TGTGCCAGCGGAGTAAATGACCCGAAGGCAGATACGCAGTATTTT. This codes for CASGVNDPKADTQYF.

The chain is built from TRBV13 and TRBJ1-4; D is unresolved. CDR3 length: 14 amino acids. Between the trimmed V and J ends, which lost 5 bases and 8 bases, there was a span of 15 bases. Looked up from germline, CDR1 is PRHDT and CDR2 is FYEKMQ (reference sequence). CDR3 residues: CASSPDQSGEKLFF. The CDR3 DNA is TGTGCCAGCAGCCCAGACCAGTCGGGAGAAAAACTGTTTTTT.

The CDR3 coding sequence is TGTGCCAGCAGTTACGGGCAACTACAGAACTACAATGAGCAGTTCTTC. Translated: CASSYGQLQNYNEQFF. V and J are TRBV6-6 and TRBJ2-1; the D is unclear. The V end was cut by 2 bases, the J end by 3 bases, with 14 bases between. The CDR3 is made up of 16 amino acids. Germline CDR1 is MNHNY and CDR2 is SVGAGI (reference sequence).

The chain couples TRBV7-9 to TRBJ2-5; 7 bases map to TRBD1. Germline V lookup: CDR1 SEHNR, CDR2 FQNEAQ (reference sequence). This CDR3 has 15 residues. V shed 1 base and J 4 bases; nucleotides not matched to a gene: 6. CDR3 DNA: TGTGCCAGCAGCTTAGTGGCAGGGGGTGCAGAGACCCAGTACTTC. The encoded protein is CASSLVAGGAETQYF.

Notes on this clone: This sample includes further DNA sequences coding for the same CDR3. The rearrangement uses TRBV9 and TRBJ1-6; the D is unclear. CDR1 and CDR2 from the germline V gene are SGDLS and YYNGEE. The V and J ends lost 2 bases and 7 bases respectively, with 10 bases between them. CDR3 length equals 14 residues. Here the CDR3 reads CASSVGGENSPLHF. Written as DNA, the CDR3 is TGTGCCAGCAGCGTTGGAGGAGAGAATTCACCCCTCCACTTT. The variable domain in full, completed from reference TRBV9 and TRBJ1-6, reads DSGVTQTPKHLITATGQRVTLRCSPRSGDLSVYWYQQSLDQGLQFLIQYYNGEERAKGNILERFSAQQFPDLHSELNLSSLELGDSALYFCASSVGGENSPLHFGNGTRLTVT.

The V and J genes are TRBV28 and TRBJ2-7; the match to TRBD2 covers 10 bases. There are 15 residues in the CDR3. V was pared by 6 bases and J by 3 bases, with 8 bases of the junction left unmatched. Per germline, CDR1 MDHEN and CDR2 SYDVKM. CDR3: CASSQRLAGGYEQYF. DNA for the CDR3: TGTGCCAGCAGCCAGAGACTAGCGGGCGGCTACGAGCAGTACTTC.

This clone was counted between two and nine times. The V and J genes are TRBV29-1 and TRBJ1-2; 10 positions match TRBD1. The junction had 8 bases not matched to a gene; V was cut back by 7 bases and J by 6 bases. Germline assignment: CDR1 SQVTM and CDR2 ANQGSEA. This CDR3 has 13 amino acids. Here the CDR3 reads CSALRQGADGYTF. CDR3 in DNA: TGCAGCGCTCTCAGACAGGGGGCGGATGGCTACACCTTC.

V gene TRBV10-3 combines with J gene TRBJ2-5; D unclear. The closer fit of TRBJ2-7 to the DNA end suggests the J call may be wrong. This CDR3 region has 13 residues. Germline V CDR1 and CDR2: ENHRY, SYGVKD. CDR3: CAISESIGSEQYF. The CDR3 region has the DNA TGTGCCATCAGTGAGTCGATCGGGTCCGAGCAGTACTTC.

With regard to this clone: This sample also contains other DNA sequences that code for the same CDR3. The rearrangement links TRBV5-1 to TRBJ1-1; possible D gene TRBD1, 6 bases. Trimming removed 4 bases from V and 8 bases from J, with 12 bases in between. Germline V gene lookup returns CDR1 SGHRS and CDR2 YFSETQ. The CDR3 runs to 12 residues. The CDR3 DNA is TGCGCCAGCAGCCGCCTTGGGGGCGAAGCTTTCTTT. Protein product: CASSRLGGEAFF.

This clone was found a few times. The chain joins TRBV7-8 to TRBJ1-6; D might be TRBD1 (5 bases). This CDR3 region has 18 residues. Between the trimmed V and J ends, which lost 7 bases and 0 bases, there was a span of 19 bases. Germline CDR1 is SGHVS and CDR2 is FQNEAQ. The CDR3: CASTLGSGPSSYNSPLHF. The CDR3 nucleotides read TGTGCCAGCACCCTAGGGTCGGGGCCCTCCTCCTATAATTCACCCCTCCACTTT.

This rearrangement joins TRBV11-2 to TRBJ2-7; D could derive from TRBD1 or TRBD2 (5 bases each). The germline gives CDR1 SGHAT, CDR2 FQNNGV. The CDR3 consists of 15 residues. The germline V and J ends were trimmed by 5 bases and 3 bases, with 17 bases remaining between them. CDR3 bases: TGTGCCAGCAGCCAACACCGGGACCCCGGCTACGAGCAGTACTTC. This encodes CASSQHRDPGYEQYF.

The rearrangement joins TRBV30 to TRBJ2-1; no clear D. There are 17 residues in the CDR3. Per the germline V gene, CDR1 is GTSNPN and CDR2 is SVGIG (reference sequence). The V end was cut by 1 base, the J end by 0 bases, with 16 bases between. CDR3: CAWSEPTSIGSYNEQFF. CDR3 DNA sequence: TGTGCCTGGAGTGAACCGACGTCGATCGGCTCCTACAATGAGCAGTTCTTC. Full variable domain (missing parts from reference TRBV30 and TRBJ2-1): SQTIHQWPATLVQPVGSPLSLECTVEGTSNPNLYWYRQAAGRGLQLLFYSVGIGQISSEVPQNLSASRPQDRQFILSSKKLLLSDSGFYLCAWSEPTSIGSYNEQFFGPGTRLTVL.